The T cell receptor (beta chain) described here comes from a study of cytomegalovirus exposure and HLA in healthy donors (dated by TCRdb to the late 2010s). Some background on the complete study: An earlier analysis of approximately 640 of the donors reported 250 to 300 Gb of sequence data and some 100 million unique TCR beta sequences from 150 million to 200 million T cells. Roughly 300 gigabases of sequencing data and tens of millions of unique TCR sequences were included in an early release covering 500 to 750 HLA-typed donors. The genetic ancestry cluster associated with self-reported Caucasian donors included over 80% of the 398 genotyped donors. The aim of the study was to test whether cataloging public T cell receptors could identify signatures of past pathogen exposure. The T cell repertoires of several hundred subjects were profiled by immunosequencing and related to cytomegalovirus serostatus. Besides the first cohort of 666 subjects, a separate validation cohort made up of 120 different subjects was used. The study combined high-throughput TCR immunosequencing, statistical association of individual TCRs with disease status, and machine learning to predict cytomegalovirus infection status. A later analysis re-examined previously published TCR beta repertoires from 600 to 700 donors and added high-resolution HLA genotyping to investigate patterns of TCR occurrence. The later analysis used no new phenotypic data to find candidate immune exposures, relying instead on TCR beta sequences and their occurrence across donors. To decide whether each TCR beta V gene segment behaved as functional or pseudogenic, an earlier analysis of approximately 600 of the donors relied on high-throughput TCR beta sequencing. Donor age, sex, ethnicity and CMV serostatus were collected together with the repertoire data. A later genetic analysis used genome-wide SNP genotypes for about 55% of the 666 donors, treating that subset as a discovery cohort. Every repertoire in the discovery cohort had been generated on one and the same sequencing platform. HLA typing included class I and class II loci at four-digit resolution. Typing coverage differed by locus: A, B, C, DRB1 and DQB1 were typed in roughly 620-630 donors, DQA1 in about 500, DPA1 in some 600, and DPB1 in 450 to 490. A few DR-DQ haplotypes were handled as single units for association and clustering because linkage in the cohort was strong. On average, approximately 250,000 unique TCR beta nucleotide sequences were sequenced per donor among 398 genotyped donors of the cohort, with 15% to 20% of those sequences being non-productive. Study-wide findings and limitations: According to a later analysis, parvovirus B19, influenza, CMV and Epstein-Barr virus appeared linked to several top co-occurrence clusters. A further reported finding was that TCR beta sequences accurately predicted the HLA-A and HLA-B alleles for most subjects in the first cohort. In this cohort, only TCR beta chains were sequenced, and detectable features were limited by the absence of alpha or paired-chain data. Most TCR sequences were seen in very few donors, while some public TCRs were found in many individuals. A later analysis found that TCR association rates varied across HLA loci, with DRB1 alleles showing the most associated TCRs and HLA-C alleles the fewest. The authors suggested that the approach could potentially be generalized to other disease states and immunological phenotypes. Compared with the roughly 700-donor mean, donors in an Asian-associated ancestry cluster had fewer N-insertions in productive TCRs, according to a later genetic analysis. Specific HLA alleles were associated with 15,000 to 20,000 TCR beta sequences at a false discovery rate of 0.05 in a later analysis. Sequencing depth was assumed to be roughly uniform across donors in the presence/absence analyses, though that assumption may not hold. A cluster of highly shared sequence variants was judged likely to represent a technical artifact of the sequencing pipeline. Correlated functional status among segregating V segments might reflect linkage disequilibrium, but an unknown experimental factor could not be ruled out. Around 16 rarely observed V segments, including chromosome 9 orphons, were excluded from the earlier analysis of about 610 of the donors because counts were too low. When HLA alleles, especially DR and DQ, strongly co-occurred, TCR associations were difficult to assign to individual alleles. Three of the identified cytomegalovirus-associated TCR beta chains were confirmed in vitro to be specific for cytomegalovirus antigens. The study gave a list of under 200 TCR beta chains associated with cytomegalovirus. Immune exposure information for the cohort was limited to CMV serostatus. Broadly in line with IMGT annotations, most TCR beta V segments showed up in productive rearrangements about 87% or about 30% of the time in an earlier analysis of some 590 of the donors. In a later genetic analysis, a missense DCLRE1C variant was associated with V-gene and J-gene trimming of TCR beta chains, and the association was replicated in an independent cohort. Compared with equally common non-associated chains, HLA-associated TCR beta chains in a later analysis were more clonally expanded and had lower generation probabilities. In both the original and validation cohorts, the classifier was reported to diagnose cytomegalovirus status with high specificity and sensitivity. Because some donors lacked HLA typing at each locus, the association tests relied only on the typed subset. A later analysis found that most CMV-associated TCR beta chains appeared HLA-restricted, with HLA associations seemingly driven largely by CMV exposure. Because the 87-base-pair reads could not distinguish some IMGT-functional V segments, including TRBV6-2 and TRBV6-3, those segments were excluded.

The library was made by the immunoSEQ multiplex PCR assay. A mixture of 60 forward primers for TCR Vbeta segments and 13 reverse primers for TCR Jbeta segments was used in the multiplex PCR. The CDR3 region of rearranged TCR beta genes was amplified from genomic DNA with a multiplex PCR assay. Amplified TCR beta libraries were sequenced as 87-base-pair reads on the Illumina HiSeq System. The authors' pipeline ran thus. Across the 670 or so repertoires, a later analysis counted around 80 million unique TCR beta chains, around 10 million of which were shared by at least two donors. A nearest-neighbor algorithm error-corrected the raw reads and collapsed the reads into unique sequences, merging closely related sequences to remove PCR and sequencing errors. CDR3 sequences were aligned to IMGT reference sequences to assign V, D and J gene segments. Each retained sequence needed at least a six-nucleotide match to both a V gene segment and a J gene segment. A rearrangement was called productive if the CDR3 had no stop codons and remained in frame with V and J, and every other rearrangement was called non-productive. CDR3 was defined by IMGT convention, running from the second conserved V-encoded cysteine to the conserved J-encoded phenylalanine. Sequences without an unambiguous match to a single V gene segment were excluded from the earlier analysis of a few hundred of the donors. In an earlier analysis of approximately 550 of the donors, V segments were called functional above 56.7% productive rearrangements and were called segregating when the between-donor standard deviation exceeded 5%. A statistical classification framework was built to diagnose cytomegalovirus status from the catalog of TCR beta chain sequences. In a later analysis, TCR nucleotide sequences were compared against IMGT/GENE-DB human TR gene sequences so that V and J genes could be assigned. In a later analysis, CDR3 sequences and most-parsimonious VDJ recombination scenarios were assigned using the TCRdist pipeline. In a later analysis, each TCR beta chain was defined by its CDR3 amino acid sequence together with its V-gene family, and reads lacking a unique V-gene family were excluded. In a later analysis, some 600 highly shared, low-generation-probability nucleotide sequences were removed to address suspected cross-contamination and a sequencing artifact. A later analysis calculated a clonal expansion index for each public chain from normalized within-repertoire ranks of inferred template counts. In a later analysis, generation probabilities were computed with a VDJ recombination model fitted to out-of-frame rearrangements, and the resulting probabilities were checked against IGoR. In a later analysis, TCR-TCR, TCR-HLA and TCR-CMV co-occurrence was scored with hypergeometric tests, and a repertoire-size bias correction was applied to TCR pairs. False discovery rates were estimated in a later analysis by permuting HLA or CMV assignments 20 times. In a later analysis, co-occurring TCRs were grouped using DBSCAN, and TCRdist sequence similarity was added for clustering within HLA-allele-positive subsets. Repertoires with fewer than 30,000 or more than 120,000 public chains were left out of co-occurrence clustering, as were five repertoires with anomalous nucleotide sharing. This is the immuneACCESS table as TCRdb keeps it, with only in-frame sequences that have V and J called. A part of the clones is gone; compared with another copy, unresolved V genes explain less than half, and the rest is unexplained. The DNA gave D and trimming, while V, J and clone size come from that table. The sample records fewer than 150,000 clones, 74% of which are singletons. The ten top clones hold 5.5% to 7.5% of the sample.

On this clone itself: Its antigen is unknown. Base-call qualities are not available, and no considerably larger clone is one nucleotide away.

The cohort comprised 670 or so healthy bone marrow donors. At the time of sampling, all cohort members were nominally healthy, though unrecorded immune exposures were likely present. The donor tested CMV seropositive, placing the donor among the approximately 290 seropositive members of the cohort. A peripheral blood sample was collected from each donor, and TCR beta sequencing was performed on peripheral blood mononuclear cells. The Qiagen DNeasy Blood Extraction Kit was used to extract genomic DNA from the blood cell samples. The germline V gene specifies MGHRA as CDR1 and YSYEKL as CDR2. The CDR3 has 16 amino acids, counting the end cysteine and phenylalanine. Of all the DNA, just the CDR3 is kept, 48 bases in frame from base 1. A distance of 15 bases separates the germline ends of V and J, which lose 1 base and 8 bases respectively.

What was sequenced was PBMCs. The chain uses TRBV4-1 and TRBJ1-6, and perhaps TRBD1 as D gene, on 6 matching bases. This sequence originates from a woman aged 45-65 years in good health and CMV-seropositive. CDR3 reads: CASSQGEHRADSPLHF. The bases are TGCGCCAGCAGCCAAGGGGAGCACAGGGCTGATTCACCCCTCCACTTT.